Reported below is one TCR beta chain. The record originates from a study of OX40 agonist ivuxolimab in advanced cancers. V was cut by 1 base and J by 11 bases, with 12 bases left in between. The CDR3 covers 14 residues. Germline lookup yields CDR1 MDHEN and CDR2 SYDVKM. This table comes from immunoSEQ multiplex PCR, and its TCRdb copy is limited to in-frame clones, with some not included. This sample has tens of thousands of clones, with about four fifths found just once. The receptor's source is an adult with an advanced solid tumor such as melanoma, head and neck, liver or kidney cancer. Sequencing used CD4+ or CD8+ T cells sorted from blood, obtained in a trial of the OX40 agonist ivuxolimab. This chain links TRBV28 with TRBJ1-6; D might be TRBD1 (5 bases). The CDR3 bases are TGTGCCAGCAGTTTATTTAGGGGAACAGCACCCCTCCACTTT. This sequence encodes CASSLFRGTAPLHF. Drawing the rest from reference TRBV28 and TRBJ1-6, the complete variable domain is DVKVTQSSRYLVKRTGEKVFLECVQDMDHENMFWYRQDPGLGLRLIYFSYDVKMKEKGDIPEGYSVSREKKERFSLILESASTNQTSMYLCASSLFRGTAPLHFGNGTRLTVT.